This record concerns one TCR beta chain sequence. V was cut by 0 bases and J by 3 bases, with 14 bases left in between. Per the germline V gene, CDR1 is MNHNS and CDR2 is SASEGT. The CDR3 has 17 amino acids. These data come from a study of control samples from healthy donors and cancer patients. Data came from immunoSEQ multiplex PCR; TCRdb stores just in-frame clones and leaves some out. The table records approximately 190,000 clones, about 89% of them present only once. Sample: blood. The source of this sequence is a man aged 25-45 years in good health. This chain joins TRBV6-1 and TRBJ1-4; the D is unclear. CDR3 in amino acids: CASSEARRVGANEKLFF. CDR3 DNA: TGTGCCAGCAGTGAAGCGAGGAGGGTTGGGGCTAATGAAAAACTGTTTTTT.